Listed below are T cell receptor beta chains from one sample, sequenced in a study of blood T cell repertoires in COVID-19. Produced via immunoSEQ multiplex PCR; TCRdb's table is partial and in-frame only. The sample has about 58,000 clones, roughly four fifths seen once. Sequences were obtained from peripheral blood. The origin of the receptors is a man aged 55 to 69 with COVID-19, enrolled during active disease. The CDR3 runs from the conserved cysteine through the conserved F or W. The D gene is left open where the match is weak. Where a row states a size, it is once, few, many or the class of an expanded clone; other rows omit it.

V,length,size,D,J,DNA,CDR3
TRBV2,15,NA,TRBD2,TRBJ2-7,TGTGCCAGCAGTGAAGGTGGCGGGAGGTCCTACGAGCAGTACTTC,CASSEGGGRSYEQYF
TRBV19,15,NA,NA,TRBJ1-5,TGTGCCAGTAAGGTACAGAGCTATAGCAATCAGCCCCAGCATTTT,CASKVQSYSNQPQHF
TRBV30,14,NA,NA,TRBJ2-2,TGTGCCTGGAGTATTGGGAAGAACACCGGGGAACTGTTTTTT,CAWSIGKNTGELFF
TRBV19,13,NA,NA,TRBJ1-2,TGTGCCAGTAGTTCCGGGTTTAACTATGGCTACACCTTC,CASSSGFNYGYTF
TRBV19,14,NA,TRBD1,TRBJ1-2,TGTGCCAGTTCCGCAGGGGGTTTTAACTATGGCTACACCTTC,CASSAGGFNYGYTF
TRBV12-3/TRBV12-4,13,NA,NA,TRBJ2-7,TGTGCCAGCAGCCTCTCCGTTTCCTACGAGCAGTACTTC,CASSLSVSYEQYF
TRBV9,13,NA,NA,TRBJ2-2,TGTGCCAGCAGCGTAGGAGAAACCGGGGAGCTGTTTTTT,CASSVGETGELFF
TRBV5-1,16,few,TRBD2,TRBJ2-1,TGCGCCAGCAGCCCGGAGAGCGGGAGTCCCTACAATGAGCAGTTCTTC,CASSPESGSPYNEQFF
TRBV12-3/TRBV12-4,11,few,NA,TRBJ1-5,TGTGCCAGCAGCCTTGGCGGGCCCCAGCATTTT,CASSLGGPQHF
TRBV15,15,NA,TRBD1,TRBJ2-2,TGTGCCACCAGCAGCAGACAGGGGAACACCGGGGAGCTGTTTTTT,CATSSRQGNTGELFF
TRBV5-1,17,NA,NA,TRBJ2-7,TGCGCCAGCAGCTTGGCCGGGGGGCAGGGGAGGACCTACGAGCAGTACTTC,CASSLAGGQGRTYEQYF
TRBV7-8,15,NA,NA,TRBJ1-3,TGTGCCAGCAGCTCGCTCGGGTTCTCTGGAAACACCATATATTTT,CASSSLGFSGNTIYF
TRBV30,18,NA,TRBD1,TRBJ1-1,TGTGCCTGGAGGCCGGACATTTGGAGCGGCAGGGGGCACACTGAAGCTTTCTTT,CAWRPDIWSGRGHTEAFF
TRBV4-1,15,few,TRBD1,TRBJ2-5,TGCGCCAGCAGCCTTGTCGGGACAGTCCAAGAGACCCAGTACTTC,CASSLVGTVQETQYF
TRBV19,11,NA,NA,TRBJ1-3,TGTGCCGCCAGGGCCGGGGGCACCATATATTTT,CAARAGGTIYF
TRBV19,14,NA,NA,TRBJ1-2,TGTGCCAGTAACGACAGTCCCCCTAACTATGGCTACACCTTC,CASNDSPPNYGYTF
TRBV4-3,15,NA,NA,TRBJ1-5,TGCGCCAGCAGCCAGGACCACAGGGTGGCTCAGCCCCAGCATTTT,CASSQDHRVAQPQHF
TRBV5-1,14,NA,TRBD2,TRBJ2-1,TGCGCCAGCAGCCTAGAGCGGGGGCGAAATGAGCAGTTCTTC,CASSLERGRNEQFF
TRBV7-2,16,NA,NA,TRBJ2-5,TGTGCCAGCAGCTTAGCTTCGACGGAGGGAAGAGAGACCCAGTACTTC,CASSLASTEGRETQYF
TRBV12-3/TRBV12-4,13,once,TRBD2,TRBJ2-7,TGTGCCACCCGGACTAGCGGGAGCAACGAGCAGTACTTC,CATRTSGSNEQYF
TRBV15,16,once,NA,TRBJ2-7,TGTGCCACCAGCAGAGATCTGGGGGGGCCAACCTACGAGCAGTACTTC,CATSRDLGGPTYEQYF
TRBV21-1,16,NA,NA,TRBJ2-1,TGTGCCAGCAGCAAAGGTATAGCGGGGGGGAACAATGAGCAGTTCTTC,CASSKGIAGGNNEQFF
TRBV5-4,16,NA,NA,TRBJ2-7,TGTGCCAGCAGCTTGGCCTCCTGGGGCCCCTCCTACGAGCAGTACTTC,CASSLASWGPSYEQYF
TRBV12-3/TRBV12-4,13,NA,NA,TRBJ1-6,TGTGCCAGCAGGGGCAAAAATAATTCACCCCTCCACTTT,CASRGKNNSPLHF